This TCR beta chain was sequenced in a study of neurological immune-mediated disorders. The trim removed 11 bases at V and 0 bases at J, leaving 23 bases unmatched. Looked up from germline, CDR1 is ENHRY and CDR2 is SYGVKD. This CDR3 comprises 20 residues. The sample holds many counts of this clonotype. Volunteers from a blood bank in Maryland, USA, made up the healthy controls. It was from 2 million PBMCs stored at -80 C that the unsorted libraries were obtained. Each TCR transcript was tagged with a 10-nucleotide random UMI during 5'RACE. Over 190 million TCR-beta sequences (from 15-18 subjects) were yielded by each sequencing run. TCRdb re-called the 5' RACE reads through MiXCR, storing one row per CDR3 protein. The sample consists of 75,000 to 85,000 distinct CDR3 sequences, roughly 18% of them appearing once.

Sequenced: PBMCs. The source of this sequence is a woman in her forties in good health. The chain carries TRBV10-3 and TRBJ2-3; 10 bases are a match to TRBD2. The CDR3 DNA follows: TGTGCCCTATCCGATTTGAGACTAGCGGGTTTCGCCGTCAGCACAGATACGCAGTATTTT. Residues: CALSDLRLAGFAVSTDTQYF.